What follows are 25 T cell receptor beta chains derived from one specimen sequenced in a study of regulatory T cells in long-lasting Graves disease. HTBI primers from iRepertoire and Arm-PCR of CDR3 regions yielded the TCR beta libraries. TCRdb independently ran MiXCR on the multiplex PCR reads; one entry per CDR3 protein. The data contain roughly 400,000 distinct CDR3 sequences, roughly 20% of them seen just once; the ten biggest clones take up less than 25%. Time point denoted: persistent/refractory GD, antithyroid drugs over 5 years with positive TRAb. Researchers made the TCR library from RNA that was extracted from PBMCs. This sample comprised peripheral blood mononuclear cells (PBMCs), obtained when the disease was refractory, from a patient treated with antithyroid drugs. Receptor source: a female donor with Graves disease.

This rearrangement joins TRBV7-9 to TRBJ2-3; tentatively, D is TRBD1 (6 bases). The germline V and J ends were trimmed by 6 bases and 6 bases, with 13 bases remaining between them. Looked up from germline, CDR1 is SEHNR and CDR2 is FQNEAQ (reference sequence). This CDR3 is 13 amino acids long. Written as DNA, the CDR3 is TGTGCCAGCAGACAGGGAATTCAGGATACGCAGTATTTT. It encodes CASRQGIQDTQYF.

At least ten counts were recorded for this clonotype. The V call is TRBV6-1, the J call TRBJ2-5, with D hard to call. Per the germline V gene, CDR1 is MNHNS and CDR2 is SASEGT. This CDR3 contains 16 residues. V was clipped by 8 bases and J by 2 bases, with 21 bases between them. CDR3 nucleotide sequence: TGTGCCAGCCTCCTTTCGGGCCCAGAACCTCAAGAGACCCAGTACTTC. It translates to CASLLSGPEPQETQYF.

This clonotype has a count of ten or more. The chain joins TRBV10-3 to TRBJ1-6; no reliable D call. Germline lookup yields CDR1 ENHRY and CDR2 SYGVKD. The CDR3 loop spans 16 amino acids. Trimming removed 0 bases from V and 6 bases from J, with 12 bases in between. In nucleotides, the CDR3 is TGTGCCATCAGTGAGTCGGCGACTGCGGCTAATTCACCCCTCCACTTT. Residues: CAISESATAANSPLHF.

This clonotype was counted between two and nine times. The chain uses TRBV27 and TRBJ2-7; 8 bases align to TRBD2. Germline loops: CDR1 MNHEY, CDR2 SMNVEV (reference sequence). After removal of 5 bases from V and 2 bases from J, the junction contained 5 bases not matched to a gene. This CDR3 is 14 amino acids long. The CDR3 reads CASSPELAAYEQYF. Written as DNA, the CDR3 is TGTGCCAGCAGTCCAGAACTAGCGGCCTACGAGCAGTACTTC.

This clonotype was seen repeatedly, ten times or more. The chain combines TRBV20-1 with TRBJ1-1; possible D gene TRBD1, 5 bases. The germline V gene has CDR1 DFQATT and CDR2 SNEGSKA (reference sequence). Trimming cost V 2 bases and J 2 bases, with 15 bases left between them. The CDR3 runs 15 residues. The CDR3 DNA is TGCAGTGCTAGATCACCTCAGGGACCAAACACTGAAGCTTTCTTT. The encoded protein is CSARSPQGPNTEAFF.

The V and J genes are TRBV6-1 and TRBJ2-2; D remains ambiguous. The germline CDR1 and CDR2 sequences are MNHNS and SASEGT. CDR3 length equals 14 residues. The V gene lost 8 bases and the J gene lost 5 bases, with 15 bases spanning the gap. CDR3 DNA sequence: TGTGCCAGCGCCGAGATGGGCCGAACCGGGGAGCTGTTTTTT. Protein product: CASAEMGRTGELFF.

Notes on this clonotype: One end of the junction varies from germline; a read error may be responsible. The chain joins TRBV12-3 or TRBV12-4 to TRBJ2-3; TRBD2 aligns across 9 bases. The CDR3 totals 15 residues. CDR3 amino acids: CASSLAGVSADTQYF. CDR3 nucleotides: TGTGCCAGCAGCTTAGCGGGAGTTAGCGCAGATACGCAGTATTTT.

This clonotype occurred a few times. V usage is TRBV7-9 and J usage is TRBJ1-2, with D hard to call. CDR1 and CDR2 from the germline V gene are SEHNR and FQNEAQ (reference sequence). The V end was cut by 7 bases, the J end by 7 bases, with 13 bases between. This CDR3 region has 12 residues. The CDR3 region is CASTQAETGYTF. DNA for the CDR3: TGTGCCAGCACCCAGGCCGAGACTGGCTACACCTTC.

This clonotype was found a few times. V usage is TRBV3-1 and J usage is TRBJ2-7; TRBD1 matches at 7 bases. After removal of 1 base from V and 6 bases from J, the junction contained 6 bases not matched to a gene. Germline loops: CDR1 LGHDT, CDR2 YNNKEL (reference sequence). The CDR3 runs 14 residues. CDR3 nucleotides: TGTGCCAGCAGCCAAGTAGTGGCAGGGGGCGAGCAGTACTTC. Residues: CASSQVVAGGEQYF.

This clonotype was counted between two and nine times. This chain joins TRBV6-1 and TRBJ2-4; the D is unclear. Germline V gives CDR1 MNHNS, CDR2 SASEGT. With 5 bases removed from V and 8 bases from J, the gap between germline ends came to 19 bases. The CDR3 extends over 15 amino acids. CDR3 DNA sequence: TGTGCCAGCAGTACGACAATAAAGGGTGGATACATTCAGTACTTC. This codes for CASSTTIKGGYIQYF.

A note on this clonotype: The germline gene is not matched at one end of the junction; a read error may be the cause. This sequence joins TRBV10-1 and TRBJ2-7; 9 bases match TRBD2. This CDR3 comprises 14 residues. Germline values: CDR1 WNHNN, CDR2 SYGVQD (reference sequence). The CDR3 here is CASSFAGGSSEQYF. CDR3 nucleotides: TGCGCCAGCAGTTTCGCGGGAGGGTCCTCCGAGCAGTACTTC.

This clonotype was observed at least ten times. J is TRBJ1-4 and V is TRBV5-8, with unresolved D. Germline V CDR1 and CDR2: SGHTS, YDEGEE. There are 15 residues in the CDR3. V lost 4 bases, J lost 8 bases, and 18 bases lay in between. The CDR3 loop reads CASSPDTTSGEKLFF. DNA for the CDR3: TGTGCCAGCAGCCCGGATACGACTTCAGGAGAAAAACTGTTTTTT.

Regarding this clonotype: This sequence is one base from a far larger clone and is likely a read error. This rearrangement joins TRBV28 to TRBJ1-2; no firm D call. This CDR3 has 15 amino acids. Germline V gene data show CDR1 as MDHEN and CDR2 as SYDVKM. The CDR3 here is CASSEVPMVAHGCTF. Written as DNA, the CDR3 is TGTGCCAGCAGTGAGGTCCCCATGGTGGCGCACGGCTGCACCTTC.

This clonotype was found many times. This rearrangement joins TRBV27 to TRBJ2-7, with D perhaps matching TRBD2 (5 bases). The germline gives CDR1 MNHEY, CDR2 SMNVEV (reference sequence). This CDR3 is built from 11 residues. Trimming pared 3 bases from V and 5 bases from J, leaving 5 bases between. CDR3 nucleotides: TGTGCCAGCAGTTTCGGGAACGAGCAGTACTTC. Its protein product is CASSFGNEQYF.

At least ten counts were recorded for this clonotype. The genes are TRBV7-8 and TRBJ2-7, with D possibly matching TRBD2 (5 bases). The germline V gene has CDR1 SGHVS and CDR2 FQNEAQ. The CDR3 has 16 amino acids. V lost 5 bases, J lost 3 bases, and 20 bases lay in between. This chain's CDR3 is CASSPVGGFGDYEQYF. The CDR3 DNA reads TGTGCCAGCAGCCCCGTAGGAGGTTTTGGGGACTACGAGCAGTACTTC.

As for this clonotype: It may be a read error: a sequence one base away is much more abundant. The CDR3 coding sequence is TGTGCCAGCGGTTACTCGCACTCAGGTGCAAGCGGCTACACCTTC. It translates to CASGYSHSGASGYTF. The chain joins TRBV6-5 to TRBJ1-2; D not certain. The CDR3 consists of 15 residues. CDR1 is MNHEY, CDR2 SVGAGI, per germline.

This clonotype was recorded many times. The chain employs TRBV12-3 or TRBV12-4 and TRBJ1-1, with D tentatively TRBD1 (6 bases). V gave up 6 bases and J gave up 4 bases, with 15 bases separating them. The CDR3 length is 14 residues. The CDR3 DNA follows: TGTGCCAGCAGCTTGGGGGCAGCGAGCACTGAAGCTTTCTTT. Its translation is CASSLGAASTEAFF.

This clonotype appeared many times. This rearrangement joins TRBV28 to TRBJ2-7; D is perhaps TRBD2 (5 bases). CDR1 is MDHEN and CDR2 is SYDVKM in the germline V gene. Trimming pared 10 bases from V and 2 bases from J, leaving 12 bases between. CDR3 length: 12 residues. The CDR3 region is CATREGTYEQYF. The CDR3 DNA reads as TGTGCCACTCGAGAGGGAACCTACGAGCAGTACTTC.

The genes are TRBV27 and TRBJ2-7, with TRBD1 identical over 8 bases. The CDR3 extends over 16 amino acids. Trimming at V came to 5 bases and at J to 0 bases, leaving 9 bases not matched to a gene. Germline V lookup: CDR1 MNHEY, CDR2 SMNVEV (reference sequence). The CDR3 protein is CASSTGTGVVSYEQYF. The CDR3 region has the DNA TGTGCCAGCAGTACCGGGACAGGTGTAGTCTCCTACGAGCAGTACTTC.

This clonotype has only a few counts. V is TRBV5-8 and J is TRBJ2-1; 10 positions agree with TRBD2. Germline lookup yields CDR1 SGHTS and CDR2 YDEGEE. This CDR3 has 16 amino acids. The V segment lost 1 base and the J segment 7 bases; nucleotides outside the gene matches: 8. The DNA of the CDR3 is TGTGCCAGCAGCTTGAATTCCAGGACTAGCGGTAATGAGCAGTTCTTC. Its protein product is CASSLNSRTSGNEQFF.

This clonotype occurred a few times. The chain is built from TRBV7-2 and TRBJ2-1, with a possible D match to TRBD2 (6 bases). The V gene lost 4 bases and the J gene lost 3 bases, with 13 bases spanning the gap. CDR3 length equals 15 residues. Germline CDR1 SGHTA, CDR2 FQGNSA. CDR3 in amino acids: CASSSRTKHYNEQFF. CDR3 sequence (DNA): TGTGCCAGCAGCTCACGGACTAAACACTACAATGAGCAGTTCTTC.

This chain links TRBV20-1 with TRBJ2-1; a possible D gene is TRBD1 (6 bases). Trimming took 5 bases from V and 10 from J, leaving 21 bases between them. Germline-derived CDR1 and CDR2 are DFQATT and SNEGSKA (reference sequence). CDR3 length equals 14 residues. The CDR3 sequence: CSALARGGKWEQFF. DNA for the CDR3: TGCAGTGCTTTAGCGAGAGGGGGAAAATGGGAGCAGTTCTTC.

The rearrangement links TRBV20-1 to TRBJ2-7; no definite D call. The CDR3 length is 14 residues. Trimming left V 3 bases short and J 6 bases short, with 18 bases between. Germline loops: CDR1 DFQATT, CDR2 SNEGSKA (reference sequence). Written as DNA, the CDR3 is TGCAGTGCTAGCCCCCTGAGTGGGGATAGCGAGCAGTACTTC. Translated: CSASPLSGDSEQYF.

This clonotype was observed a handful of times. The rearrangement uses TRBV19 and TRBJ1-1, with D perhaps matching TRBD1 (5 bases). Germline lookup yields CDR1 LNHDA and CDR2 SQIVND (reference sequence). V was clipped by 8 bases and J by 2 bases, with 9 bases between them. The CDR3 is made up of 12 amino acids. DNA for the CDR3: TGTGCCAGTTTGGGGGGAAACACTGAAGCTTTCTTT. It yields the protein CASLGGNTEAFF.

This clonotype turned up a few times. This chain uses TRBV18 with TRBJ1-2, with 8 bases that match TRBD1. Unmatched junction bases numbered 11, after V lost 5 bases and J lost 3 bases. The germline CDR1 and CDR2 sequences are KGHSH and LQKENI. There are 16 residues in the CDR3. The CDR3 coding sequence is TGTGCCAGCTCATCGACCGGGACAGGCGGTCACTATGGCTACACCTTC. Translation: CASSSTGTGGHYGYTF.